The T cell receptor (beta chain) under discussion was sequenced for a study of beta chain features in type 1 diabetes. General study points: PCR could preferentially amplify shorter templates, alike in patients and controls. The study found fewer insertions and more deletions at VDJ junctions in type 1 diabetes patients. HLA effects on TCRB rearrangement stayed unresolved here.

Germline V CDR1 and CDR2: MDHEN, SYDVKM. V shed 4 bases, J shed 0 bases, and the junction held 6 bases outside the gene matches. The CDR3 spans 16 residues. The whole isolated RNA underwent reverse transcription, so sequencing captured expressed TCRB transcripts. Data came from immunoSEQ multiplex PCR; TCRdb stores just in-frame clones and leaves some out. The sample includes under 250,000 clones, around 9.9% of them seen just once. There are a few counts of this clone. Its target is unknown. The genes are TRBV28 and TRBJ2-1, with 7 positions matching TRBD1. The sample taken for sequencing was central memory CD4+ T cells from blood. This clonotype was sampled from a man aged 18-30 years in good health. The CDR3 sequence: CASSSWDSRSYNEQFF. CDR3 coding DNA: TGTGCCAGCAGTTCCTGGGACAGCCGCTCCTACAATGAGCAGTTCTTC.